What follows are 28 T cell receptor beta chains derived from one specimen sequenced in a study of shared clonotypes between healthy human individuals. Clones were sequenced by immunoSEQ multiplex PCR, and TCRdb holds only the in-frame ones, with some missing. The table shows some 800,000 clones, with over 90% occurring only once. Naive CD8 cells comprised CD45RO-negative, CCR7-positively selected cells, excluding terminally differentiated effector memory CD45RA+ cells. The source material was naive CD8+ T cells sorted from blood. The receptor set was obtained from a man aged 30 to 45 in good health.

The gene calls are TRBV4-1 and TRBJ2-1; the D gene is possibly TRBD2 (5 bases). CDR3 size: 14 residues. V dropped 2 bases and J dropped 9 bases, with 14 bases sitting between them. Germline V gene data show CDR1 as MGHRA and CDR2 as YSYEKL. The CDR3 DNA sequence: TGCGCCAGCAGCCAATGGACTGGCAAATCTGAGCAGTTCTTC. Translating it yields CASSQWTGKSEQFF.

This clone was recorded once. As DNA, the CDR3 is TGTGCCACCAGCAGAGTGGATCAGAACACTGAAGCTTTCTTT. Residues: CATSRVDQNTEAFF. The genes are TRBV15 and TRBJ1-1; D is unresolved. Germline assignment: CDR1 LNHNV and CDR2 YYDKDF (reference sequence). This CDR3 is built from 14 residues. V was shortened by 1 base and J by 1 base, with 7 bases between the two germline ends.

The rearrangement links TRBV28 to TRBJ1-4; 9 positions agree with TRBD1. V lost 10 bases, J lost 8 bases, and 8 bases stayed unmatched. This CDR3 contains 13 residues. Germline CDR1 MDHEN, CDR2 SYDVKM. The DNA of the CDR3 is TGTGCCACCGTTTTCGGGACAGGGGAAAAACTGTTTTTT. It codes for CATVFGTGEKLFF.

This sequence joins TRBV7-3 and TRBJ2-2; D is uncertain. Germline assignment: CDR1 SGHTA and CDR2 FQGTGA. The CDR3 consists of 14 residues. Trimming took 3 bases from V and 1 from J, leaving 6 bases between them. CDR3 sequence (DNA): TGTGCCAGCAGCTTCGACGGGAACACCGGGGAGCTGTTTTTT. This encodes CASSFDGNTGELFF.

J is TRBJ2-3 and V is TRBV30; the match to TRBD1 covers 11 bases. This CDR3 comprises 15 residues. The V gene's germline CDR1 is GTSNPN and CDR2 SVGIG (reference sequence). Trimming cost V 3 bases and J 3 bases; bases outside gene matches: 5. CDR3 residues: CAWRTWDRGTDTQYF. DNA of the CDR3: TGTGCCTGGAGGACATGGGACAGGGGGACAGATACGCAGTATTTT.

The gene calls are TRBV6-6 and TRBJ1-2, with D perhaps matching TRBD1 (6 bases). Germline V CDR1 and CDR2: MNHNY, SVGAGI (reference sequence). The CDR3 loop spans 12 amino acids. V lost 11 bases and J 7 bases, leaving 17 bases between the germline ends. The CDR3 DNA reads TGTGCCCTCAGGGGCGGGGATGGTGGCTACACCTTC. Amino acid sequence: CALRGGDGGYTF.

The rearrangement uses TRBV9 and TRBJ2-5; 13 bases line up with TRBD2. Germline V lookup: CDR1 SGDLS, CDR2 YYNGEE. This CDR3 has 16 residues. The V segment lost 3 bases and the J segment 5 bases; nucleotides outside the gene matches: 7. The CDR3 protein is CASSAELAGGLETQYF. The CDR3 DNA sequence: TGTGCCAGCAGCGCCGAACTAGCGGGAGGGCTGGAGACCCAGTACTTC.

About this clone itself: Germline is not matched at one junction end, which may reflect a read error. This chain connects TRBV11-2 to TRBJ2-1, with 7 bases that match TRBD2. The CDR3 sequence is 16 residues long. From germline, CDR1 is SGHAT and CDR2 FQNNGV. CDR3 region: CASNLEASGSYNEQFF. CDR3 DNA: TGTGCCAGCAACTTAGAGGCTAGCGGCTCCTACAATGAGCAGTTCTTC.

The chain combines TRBV29-1 with TRBJ2-1, with 13 bases identical to TRBD2. The CDR3 has 16 amino acids. Looked up from germline, CDR1 is SQVTM and CDR2 is ANQGSEA. The ends lost 7 bases at V and 2 bases at J; junction bases unmatched: 8. CDR3 sequence (DNA): TGCAGCGCTGCGGGACTAGCGGGACCAGCCTACAATGAGCAGTTCTTC. This translates into CSAAGLAGPAYNEQFF.

The rearrangement joins TRBV25-1 to TRBJ2-2, with 7 bases lining up with TRBD1. CDR3 length: 12 residues. Trimming cost V 6 bases and J 7 bases; bases outside gene matches: 2. CDR1 is MGHDK, CDR2 SYGVNS, per germline. Written as DNA, the CDR3 is TGTGCCAGCAGGTCAGGGGGCGGGGAGCTGTTTTTT. It yields the protein CASRSGGGELFF.

The CDR3 coding sequence is TGCGCCAGCAGTCATAGACTAGCGGGCTACAATGAGCAGTTCTTC. This gives the protein CASSHRLAGYNEQFF. The J gene is TRBJ2-1, the V gene TRBV4-3; 10 nucleotides match TRBD2. The CDR3 is 15 residues long. V shed 6 bases and J 3 bases; nucleotides not matched to a gene: 5. Germline values: CDR1 LGHNA, CDR2 YSLEER.

The V and J genes are TRBV19 and TRBJ1-5; no clear D gene. Germline V gene data show CDR1 as LNHDA and CDR2 as SQIVND (reference sequence). The CDR3 runs to 17 residues. Trimming took off 5 bases at V and 2 bases at J, with 19 bases between the two ends. CDR3 in amino acids: CASSSRTFSIGNQPQHF. The CDR3 nucleotides are TGTGCCAGTAGTTCTCGGACTTTTTCTATAGGCAATCAGCCCCAGCATTTT.

The V and J genes are TRBV5-4 and TRBJ2-3, with D perhaps matching TRBD2 (5 bases). V lost 3 bases and J lost 6, with 17 bases in between. Germline values: CDR1 SGHNT, CDR2 YYREEE (reference sequence). The length of the CDR3 is 15 residues. The DNA for the CDR3 is TGTGCCAGCAGCTCCCGGGGATCCGCCAGGGATACGCAGTATTTT. It specifies CASSSRGSARDTQYF.

The chain employs TRBV11-3 and TRBJ2-1; 13 bases match TRBD2. J was trimmed by 12 bases and V by 4 bases; bases with no gene match: 15. The germline V gene encodes CDR1 SGHNT and CDR2 YENEEA. This CDR3 is 17 amino acids long. This CDR3 is CASSSYVGTSGKSGQFF. The CDR3 DNA follows: TGTGCCAGCAGCTCATATGTCGGGACTAGCGGGAAGTCGGGGCAGTTCTTC. The full variable domain, rest sourced from reference TRBV11-3 and TRBJ2-1, is EAGVVQSPRYKIIEKKQPVAFWCNPISGHNTLYWYLQNLGQGPELLIRYENEEAVDDSQLPKDRFSAERLKGVDSTLKIQPAELGDSAVYLCASSSYVGTSGKSGQFFGPGTRLTVL.

The chain links TRBV19 to TRBJ2-3, with D possibly TRBD2 on 6 matching bases. The CDR3 consists of 16 residues. Looked up from germline, CDR1 is LNHDA and CDR2 is SQIVND (reference sequence). V shed 3 bases and J shed 5 bases, with 18 bases lying between them. The CDR3 nucleotides read TGTGCCAGTAGTATTGGCCCCAGGGAGGAGGGAGATACGCAGTATTTT. This codes for CASSIGPREEGDTQYF. Supplemented by reference TRBV19 and TRBJ2-3, the full variable domain reads DGGITQSPKYLFRKEGQNVTLSCEQNLNHDAMYWYRQDPGQGLRLIYYSQIVNDFQKGDIAEGYSVSREKKESFPLTVTSAQKNPTAFYLCASSIGPREEGDTQYFGPGTRLTVL.

The chain combines TRBV10-3 with TRBJ2-3; the D is unclear. Germline CDR1 is ENHRY and CDR2 is SYGVKD. The CDR3 extends over 14 amino acids. V lost 0 bases and J 0 bases, leaving 4 bases between the germline ends. The CDR3 bases are TGTGCCATCAGTGAGTCGGCCAGCACAGATACGCAGTATTTT. It encodes CAISESASTDTQYF.

The chain uses TRBV5-5 and TRBJ2-2, with D possibly being TRBD1 (5 bases). The CDR3 totals 15 residues. Germline loops: CDR1 SGHKS, CDR2 YYEKEE (reference sequence). V lost 4 bases and J 0 bases, leaving 10 bases between the germline ends. CDR3: CASSPQGSNTGELFF. CDR3 nucleotide sequence: TGTGCCAGCAGCCCCCAGGGCTCGAACACCGGGGAGCTGTTTTTT. Based on the CDR3 plus reference TRBV5-5 and TRBJ2-2, the full variable domain is DAGVTQSPTHLIKTRGQQVTLRCSPISGHKSVSWYQQVLGQGPQFIFQYYEKEERGRGNFPDRFSARQFPNYSSELNVNALLLGDSALYLCASSPQGSNTGELFFGEGSRLTVL.

Concerning this clone itself: The identical CDR3 is also encoded by other nucleotide sequences in the sample. The chain uses TRBV7-9 and TRBJ2-3, with D perhaps matching TRBD1 or TRBD2 (6 bases each). V lost 0 bases and J lost 4, with 8 bases in between. Germline values: CDR1 SEHNR, CDR2 FQNEAQ (reference sequence). The length of the CDR3 is 14 residues. Here the CDR3 DNA reads TGTGCCAGCAGCTTAGCGGGGGGCGCAGATACGCAGTATTTT. Protein: CASSLAGGADTQYF.

The genes are TRBV28 and TRBJ2-7, with 7 bases that match TRBD1. Germline-derived CDR1 and CDR2 are MDHEN and SYDVKM. The CDR3 runs 14 residues. V trimming: 6 bases; J trimming: 5 bases; junction bases outside the gene matches: 10. CDR3: CASRLTGRKDEQYF. CDR3 DNA sequence: TGTGCCAGCAGGTTGACAGGGAGAAAGGACGAGCAGTACTTC. Complete variable domain (other parts from reference TRBV28 and TRBJ2-7): DVKVTQSSRYLVKRTGEKVFLECVQDMDHENMFWYRQDPGLGLRLIYFSYDVKMKEKGDIPEGYSVSREKKERFSLILESASTNQTSMYLCASRLTGRKDEQYFGPGTRLTVT.

The chain joins TRBV7-9 to TRBJ2-7; D remains unclear. Germline V gives CDR1 SEHNR, CDR2 FQNEAQ (reference sequence). The CDR3 contains 14 residues. With 4 bases removed from V and 0 bases from J, the gap between germline ends came to 10 bases. CDR3 nucleotides: TGTGCCAGCAGCTACCTGGAGAGCTCCTACGAGCAGTACTTC. It codes for CASSYLESSYEQYF.

A single count supports this clone. V and J are TRBV27 and TRBJ1-1, with D uncertain. The CDR3 sequence is 13 residues long. V lost 1 base and J 2 bases, leaving 5 bases between the germline ends. CDR1 is MNHEY, CDR2 SMNVEV, per germline (reference sequence). CDR3 DNA: TGTGCCAGCAGTTTATGGGATAACACTGAAGCTTTCTTT. This translates into CASSLWDNTEAFF.

The chain has TRBV7-9 and TRBJ2-7; D gene uncertain. Looked up from germline, CDR1 is SEHNR and CDR2 is FQNEAQ (reference sequence). The CDR3 runs to 15 residues. With 5 bases removed from V and 0 bases from J, the gap between germline ends came to 14 bases. CDR3 nucleotides: TGTGCCAGCAGCATTTACGGCGGAAGCTCCTACGAGCAGTACTTC. Translation gives CASSIYGGSSYEQYF.

The chain links TRBV7-9 to TRBJ2-7; the D gene is possibly TRBD1 (6 bases). Between the trimmed V and J ends, which lost 2 bases and 6 bases, there was a span of 14 bases. This CDR3 has 14 amino acids. CDR1 and CDR2 from the germline V gene are SEHNR and FQNEAQ (reference sequence). The CDR3 loop reads CASSLTTGFAEQYF. The DNA of the CDR3 is TGTGCCAGCAGCTTAACCACAGGGTTTGCCGAGCAGTACTTC.

CDR3 amino acids: CASGTGTAHNEQFF. CDR3 coding DNA: TGTGCCAGCGGTACCGGGACAGCCCACAATGAGCAGTTCTTC. The rearrangement links TRBV27 to TRBJ2-1; 7 bases are a match to TRBD1. Germline V gene sequence: CDR1 MNHEY, CDR2 SMNVEV (reference sequence). V dropped 8 bases and J dropped 5; count of bases not matched to a gene: 9. The CDR3 spans 14 residues.

This chain joins TRBV6-1 and TRBJ1-4; D unresolved. Germline-derived CDR1 and CDR2 are MNHNS and SASEGT. This CDR3 is built from 15 residues. V gave up 4 bases and J gave up 0 bases, with 9 bases separating them. CDR3 bases: TGTGCCAGCAGTGGACACACTGCAACTAATGAAAAACTGTTTTTT. Protein: CASSGHTATNEKLFF.

The rearrangement uses TRBV6-5 and TRBJ2-3; TRBD2 agrees at 11 bases. CDR1 and CDR2 from the germline V gene are MNHEY and SVGAGI. Unmatched junction bases numbered 7, after V lost 6 bases and J lost 5 bases. This CDR3 is 15 amino acids long. Here the CDR3 reads CASSLLAGGGDTQYF. The CDR3 region has the DNA TGTGCCAGCAGCTTGCTAGCGGGAGGAGGAGATACGCAGTATTTT.

The V and J genes are TRBV30 and TRBJ2-6; D is uncertain. V was cut by 5 bases and J by 0 bases, with 5 bases left in between. The CDR3 contains 13 residues. Per the germline V gene, CDR1 is GTSNPN and CDR2 is SVGIG (reference sequence). The chain's CDR3 is CAWSGSGANVLTF. In DNA, the CDR3 is TGTGCCTGGTCAGGCTCTGGGGCCAACGTCCTGACTTTC.

The rearrangement links TRBV27 to TRBJ2-3; no firm D call. Per the germline V gene, CDR1 is MNHEY and CDR2 is SMNVEV (reference sequence). Trimming cost V 1 base and J 2 bases, with 7 bases left between them. The CDR3 consists of 14 residues. CDR3 in amino acids: CASSLFPTTDTQYF. The CDR3 bases are TGTGCCAGCAGTTTATTCCCGACCACAGATACGCAGTATTTT.